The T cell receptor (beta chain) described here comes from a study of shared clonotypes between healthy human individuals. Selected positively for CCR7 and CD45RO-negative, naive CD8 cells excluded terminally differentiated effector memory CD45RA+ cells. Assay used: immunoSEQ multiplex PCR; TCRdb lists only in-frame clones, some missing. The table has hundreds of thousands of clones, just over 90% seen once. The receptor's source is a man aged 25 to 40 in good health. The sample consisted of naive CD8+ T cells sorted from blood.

CDR3 region: CASSFLAANNEQFF. CDR3 nucleotides: TGTGCCAGCAGTTTTCTAGCGGCAAATAATGAGCAGTTCTTC. The chain combines TRBV27 with TRBJ2-1; TRBD2 aligns across 7 bases. The ends lost 3 bases at V and 7 bases at J; junction bases unmatched: 6. Germline V gene data show CDR1 as MNHEY and CDR2 as SMNVEV (reference sequence). This CDR3 comprises 14 residues.